Given below is one TCR beta chain in context. Its antigen is not known. The germline V and J ends were trimmed by 1 base and 0 bases, with 16 bases remaining between them. Germline-derived CDR1 and CDR2 are SGHDT and YYEEEE. The CDR3 contains 17 residues. Profiled with immunoSEQ multiplex PCR; TCRdb holds only in-frame clones, not every one. In the table there are some 110,000 clones, approximately 86% of which are singletons. The data stem from a study of cytomegalovirus exposure and HLA in healthy donors. Study context: A subsequent analysis stated that the 120 or so validation repertoires were run on the same platform as the roughly 620 first-cohort repertoires. Study-level points and caveats: The study put some 150 TCR beta chains on its list as cytomegalovirus-associated.

The donors were members of the roughly 120-subject validation cohort (separate from the roughly 670-subject first cohort). What was sequenced was PBMCs. This TCR was recovered from a man younger than 35 in good health and CMV-seropositive. The chain employs TRBV5-6 and TRBJ1-1; weak D call: TRBD1 (5 bases). The CDR3 region has the DNA TGTGCCAGCAGCTTGTATATACAGGCGAGACTGAACACTGAAGCTTTCTTT. The encoded protein is CASSLYIQARLNTEAFF.